This entry features one T cell receptor (beta chain) sequence. The antigen is not known. These data belong to a study of beta chain features in type 1 diabetes. Study overall: Researchers looked at about 110 million sorted cells across all samples.

Roughly 100 mL of blood, on average, came from one heparinised draw per donor. The study, taken as a whole, reports: Possibly, sequencing cDNA over-represented cells that had high TCR expression levels.

The sequenced template was cDNA made from the entire isolated RNA. Produced via immunoSEQ multiplex PCR; TCRdb's table is partial and in-frame only. Among around 330,000 clones listed, about 11% were seen once. CDR3 length: 14 amino acids. The J segment lost 5 bases and the V segment lost 7 bases, leaving 7 bases of the junction unmatched. The V gene's germline CDR1 is ENHRY and CDR2 SYGVKD. The TCR sequence derives from a woman aged 25 to 45 in good health. The sample was naive CD4+ T cells from blood. V gene TRBV10-3 combines with J gene TRBJ2-7, with 11 bases lining up with TRBD2. The CDR3 DNA reads TGTGCCATCAAATCGACTAGCGGGACCCACGAGCAGTACTTC. Its translation is CAIKSTSGTHEQYF.